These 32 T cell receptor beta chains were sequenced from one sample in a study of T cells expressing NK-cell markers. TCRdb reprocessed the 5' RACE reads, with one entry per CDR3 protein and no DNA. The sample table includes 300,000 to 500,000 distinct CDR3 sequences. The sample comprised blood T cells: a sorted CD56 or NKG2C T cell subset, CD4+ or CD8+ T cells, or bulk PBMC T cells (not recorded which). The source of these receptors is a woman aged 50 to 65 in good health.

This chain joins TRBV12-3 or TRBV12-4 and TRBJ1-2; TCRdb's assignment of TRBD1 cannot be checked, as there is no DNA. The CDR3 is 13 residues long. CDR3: CASSRTGGYGYTF.

CDR3 residues: CASSPGSGSYTGELFF. V and J are TRBV5-1 and TRBJ2-2; TCRdb designates TRBD2, a call that cannot be tested without DNA. Germline V gene lookup returns CDR1 SGHRS and CDR2 YFSETQ. This CDR3 region has 16 residues. The whole variable domain, filled in from reference TRBV5-1 and TRBJ2-2, reads KAGVTQTPRYLIKTRGQQVTLSCSPISGHRSVSWYQQTPGQGLQFLFEYFSETQRNKGNFPGRFSGRQFSNSRSEMNVSTLELGDSALYLCASSPGSGSYTGELFFGEGSRLTVL.

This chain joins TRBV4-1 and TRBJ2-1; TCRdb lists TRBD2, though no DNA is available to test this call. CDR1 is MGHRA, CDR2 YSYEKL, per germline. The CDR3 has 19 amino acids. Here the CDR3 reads CASSQEDALAGGFYNEQFF.

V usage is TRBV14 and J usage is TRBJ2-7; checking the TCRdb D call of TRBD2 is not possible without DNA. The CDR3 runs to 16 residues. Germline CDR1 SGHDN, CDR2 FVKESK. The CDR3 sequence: CASSPLAGDGSYEQYF.

CDR3 protein: CASSSTSGATDTQYF. V and J are TRBV7-9 and TRBJ2-3; TCRdb returns TRBD2, unconfirmable since there is no DNA. This CDR3 is built from 15 residues. Germline V CDR1 and CDR2: SEHNR, FQNEAQ (reference sequence).

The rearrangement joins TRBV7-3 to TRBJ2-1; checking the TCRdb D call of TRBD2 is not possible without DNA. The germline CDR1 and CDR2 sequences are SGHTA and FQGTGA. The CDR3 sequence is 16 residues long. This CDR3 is CASSHLPGLAANEQFF.

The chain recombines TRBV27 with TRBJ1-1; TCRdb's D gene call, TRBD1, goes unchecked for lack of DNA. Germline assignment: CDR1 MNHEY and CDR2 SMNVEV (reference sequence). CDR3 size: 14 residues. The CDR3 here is CASSLRQSGGEAFF.

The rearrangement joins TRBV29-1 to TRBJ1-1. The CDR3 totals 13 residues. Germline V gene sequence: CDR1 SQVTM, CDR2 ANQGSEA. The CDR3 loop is CSARVESNTEAFF.

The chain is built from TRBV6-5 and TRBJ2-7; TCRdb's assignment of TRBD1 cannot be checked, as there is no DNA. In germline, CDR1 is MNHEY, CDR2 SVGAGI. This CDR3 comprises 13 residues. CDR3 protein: CASSRQGIYEQYF.

The CDR3 loop is CASSFQRLAATGELFF. The chain recombines TRBV13 with TRBJ2-2; TCRdb indicates TRBD2, and absent DNA this call remains unverified. Germline CDR1 PRHDT, CDR2 FYEKMQ (reference sequence). This CDR3 has 16 residues. Based on the CDR3 plus reference TRBV13 and TRBJ2-2, the full variable domain is AAGVIQSPRHLIKEKRETATLKCYPIPRHDTVYWYQQGPGQDPQFLISFYEKMQSDKGSIPDRFSAQQFSDYHSELNMSSLELGDSALYFCASSFQRLAATGELFFGEGSRLTVL.

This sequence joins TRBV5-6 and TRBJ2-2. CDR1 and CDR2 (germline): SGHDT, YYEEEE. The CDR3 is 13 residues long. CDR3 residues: CASSSQDTGELFF.

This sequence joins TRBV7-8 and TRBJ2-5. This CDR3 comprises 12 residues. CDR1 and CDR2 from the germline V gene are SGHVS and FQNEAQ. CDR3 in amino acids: CASRILEETQYF.

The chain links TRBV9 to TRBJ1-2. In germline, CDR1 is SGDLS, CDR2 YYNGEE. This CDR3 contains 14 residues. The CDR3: CASSVGQSVYGYTF.

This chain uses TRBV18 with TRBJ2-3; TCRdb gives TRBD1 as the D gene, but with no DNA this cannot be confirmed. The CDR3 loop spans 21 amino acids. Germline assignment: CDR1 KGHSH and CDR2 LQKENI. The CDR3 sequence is CASSPPSALGGDQQSTDTQYF.

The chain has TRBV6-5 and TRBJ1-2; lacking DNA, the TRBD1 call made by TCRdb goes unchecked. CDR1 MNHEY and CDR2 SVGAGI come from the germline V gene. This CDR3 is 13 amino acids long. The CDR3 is CASSKTGTSGYTF.

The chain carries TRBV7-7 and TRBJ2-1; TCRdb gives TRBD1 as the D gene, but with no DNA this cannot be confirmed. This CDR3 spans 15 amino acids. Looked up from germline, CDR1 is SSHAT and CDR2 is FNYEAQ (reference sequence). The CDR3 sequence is CASSEGQGAWSEQFF.

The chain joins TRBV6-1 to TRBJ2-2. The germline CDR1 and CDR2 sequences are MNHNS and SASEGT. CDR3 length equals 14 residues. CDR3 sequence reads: CASAIFRNTGELFF.

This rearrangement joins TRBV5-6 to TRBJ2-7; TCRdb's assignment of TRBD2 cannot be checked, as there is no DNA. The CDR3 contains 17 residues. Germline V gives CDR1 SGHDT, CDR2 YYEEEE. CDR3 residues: CASSLGETRLAGNEQYF.

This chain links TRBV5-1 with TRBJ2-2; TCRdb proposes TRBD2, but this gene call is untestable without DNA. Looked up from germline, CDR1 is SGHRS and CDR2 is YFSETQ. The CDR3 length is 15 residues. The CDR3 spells CASSRLSADTGELFF.

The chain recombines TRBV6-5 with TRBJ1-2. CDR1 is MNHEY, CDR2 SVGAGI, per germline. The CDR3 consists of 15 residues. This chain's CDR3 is CASSYTSSGPNGYTF.

The CDR3 region is CASSDSTGAGSADTQYF. The V call is TRBV6-4, the J call TRBJ2-3; TCRdb selects TRBD2, and the lack of DNA leaves this call unchecked. Germline values: CDR1 MRHNA, CDR2 SNTAGT. This CDR3 is built from 17 residues.

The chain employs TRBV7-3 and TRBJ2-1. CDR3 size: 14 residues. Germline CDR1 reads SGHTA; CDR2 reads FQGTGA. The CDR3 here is CASSYDWPYNEQFF.

The CDR3 sequence: CASRPRSDRGKGNEQFF. The chain joins TRBV7-8 to TRBJ2-1; TCRdb selects TRBD1, and the lack of DNA leaves this call unchecked. The CDR3 is 17 amino acids. The germline CDR1 and CDR2 sequences are SGHVS and FQNEAQ.

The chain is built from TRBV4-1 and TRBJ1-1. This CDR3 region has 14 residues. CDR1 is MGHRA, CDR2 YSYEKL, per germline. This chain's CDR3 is CASSQDVRTTEAFF.

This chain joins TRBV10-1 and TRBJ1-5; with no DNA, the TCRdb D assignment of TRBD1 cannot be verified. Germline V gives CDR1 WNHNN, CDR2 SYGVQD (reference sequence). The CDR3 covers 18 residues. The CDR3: CASSQDNRQSFSNQPQHF.

CDR3 region: CASSWKLGLAGGDEQFF. The chain couples TRBV7-8 to TRBJ2-1; TCRdb designates TRBD2, a call that cannot be tested without DNA. The CDR3 spans 17 residues. Germline V CDR1 and CDR2: SGHVS, FQNEAQ.

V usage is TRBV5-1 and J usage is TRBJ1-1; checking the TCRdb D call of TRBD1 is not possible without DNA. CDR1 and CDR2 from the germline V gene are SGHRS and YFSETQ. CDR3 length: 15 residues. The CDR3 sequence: CASSLVGGENTEAFF. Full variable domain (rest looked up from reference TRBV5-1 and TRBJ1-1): KAGVTQTPRYLIKTRGQQVTLSCSPISGHRSVSWYQQTPGQGLQFLFEYFSETQRNKGNFPGRFSGRQFSNSRSEMNVSTLELGDSALYLCASSLVGGENTEAFFGQGTRLTVV.

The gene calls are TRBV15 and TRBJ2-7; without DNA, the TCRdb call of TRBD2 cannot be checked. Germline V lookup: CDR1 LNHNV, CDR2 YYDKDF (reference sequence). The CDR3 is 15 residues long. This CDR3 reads CATSRPSGGAYEQYF.

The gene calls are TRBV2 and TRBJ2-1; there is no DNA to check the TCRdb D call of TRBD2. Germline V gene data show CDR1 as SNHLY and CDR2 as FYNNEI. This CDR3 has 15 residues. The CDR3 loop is CAIAGLAGRVDEQFF.

The CDR3 loop is CASSYGIDEQFF. This chain connects TRBV6-6 to TRBJ2-1. This CDR3 spans 12 amino acids. CDR1 and CDR2 from the germline V gene are MNHNY and SVGAGI (reference sequence).

The CDR3 spells CATSDLQGVGIGTQYF. This chain connects TRBV24-1 to TRBJ2-5. The CDR3 contains 16 residues. CDR1 and CDR2 from the germline V gene are KGHDR and SFDVKD.

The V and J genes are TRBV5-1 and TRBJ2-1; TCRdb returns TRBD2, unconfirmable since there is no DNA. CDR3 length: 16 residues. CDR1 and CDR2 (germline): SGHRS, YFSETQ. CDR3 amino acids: CASSTWVSGRTNEQFF.